The 20 T cell receptor beta chains below were found in one sample sequenced in a study of T cells in Graves' hyperthyroidism and ophthalmopathy. Authors of the study amplified TCR beta CDR3 regions from RNA transcripts. When the TCR CDR3 underwent first-round RT-PCR, the HTBI primer set was used. In TCRdb, the multiplex PCR reads were re-called with MiXCR into one record per CDR3 protein. The table lists around 440,000 distinct CDR3 sequences, approximately 14% of them singletons, with over 7.5% in the top ten. Material: blood. Receptor source: a young woman with Graves' hyperthyroidism.

Ten or more counts support this clonotype. This sequence joins TRBV12-3 or TRBV12-4 and TRBJ1-2; D is unclear. Trimming left V 3 bases short and J 8 bases short, with 13 bases between. The CDR3 is 13 residues long. CDR3 sequence: CASSFPGFGGYTF. The CDR3 DNA follows: TGTGCCAGCAGTTTTCCCGGGTTCGGGGGCTACACCTTC.

The sample holds many counts of this clonotype. The chain employs TRBV2 and TRBJ1-5; D is undetermined. Trimming shortened V by 7 bases and J by 0 bases, and 13 bases separated the two germline ends. CDR1 is SNHLY, CDR2 FYNNEI, per germline. The CDR3 is 15 amino acids. The CDR3 loop is CASKGSRYSNQPQHF. CDR3 bases: TGTGCCAGCAAAGGCAGCCGTTATAGCAATCAGCCCCAGCATTTT.

This clonotype was seen repeatedly, ten times or more. The V call is TRBV11-2, the J call TRBJ2-2; 14 nucleotides align to TRBD2. The CDR3 spans 15 residues. The V gene's germline CDR1 is SGHAT and CDR2 FQNNGV. V gave up 4 bases and J gave up 7 bases; unmatched junction bases: 2. CDR3 coding DNA: TGTGCCAGCAGCTCCGGGACTAGCGGGAGCGGGGAGCTGTTTTTT. Translation: CASSSGTSGSGELFF.

This clonotype was counted many times. This chain links TRBV11-2 with TRBJ2-7, with D maybe TRBD1 (6 bases). The germline gives CDR1 SGHAT, CDR2 FQNNGV. CDR3 size: 13 residues. The germline V and J ends were trimmed by 5 bases and 2 bases, with 10 bases remaining between them. The CDR3 protein is CASSRTVTYEQYF. CDR3 in DNA: TGTGCCAGCAGCCGGACAGTGACCTACGAGCAGTACTTC.

Only a few counts were recorded for this clonotype. The CDR3 region has the DNA TGTGCCAGCAGCTTAGCGAGGACTAGCGGGAGTCCCGGGGAGCTGTTTTTT. Protein: CASSLARTSGSPGELFF. The rearrangement links TRBV7-8 to TRBJ2-2, with TRBD2 identical over 13 bases. The CDR3 consists of 17 residues. The trim removed 0 bases at V and 6 bases at J, leaving 4 bases unmatched. Germline CDR1 and CDR2: SGHVS and FQNEAQ.

This clonotype occurred many times. The rearrangement links TRBV7-3 to TRBJ2-1, with 16 bases identical to TRBD2. The CDR3 covers 17 residues. With 4 bases clipped from V and 7 bases from J, the junction kept 7 bases outside the gene matches. CDR1 and CDR2 (germline): SGHTA, FQGTGA. The chain's CDR3 is CASSSGLAGGRVNEQFF. The CDR3 DNA reads as TGTGCCAGCAGCTCGGGACTAGCGGGAGGGCGGGTAAATGAGCAGTTCTTC.

This clonotype was counted at least ten times. The gene calls are TRBV27 and TRBJ2-1, with 7 bases identical to TRBD1. The length of the CDR3 is 15 residues. The J segment lost 0 bases and the V segment lost 8 bases, leaving 7 bases of the junction unmatched. The germline gives CDR1 MNHEY, CDR2 SMNVEV (reference sequence). CDR3 bases: TGTGCCAGCGTTCCACAGGGGAGCTCCTACAATGAGCAGTTCTTC. Translating it yields CASVPQGSSYNEQFF.

In this sample, this clonotype turned up many times. CDR3: CASSPLRGGPNEQFF. In DNA, the CDR3 is TGTGCCAGCTCACCCCTTCGCGGAGGGCCGAATGAGCAGTTCTTC. The chain uses TRBV18 and TRBJ2-1, with D perhaps matching TRBD2 (6 bases). Germline CDR1 KGHSH, CDR2 LQKENI. With 3 bases removed from V and 7 bases from J, the gap between germline ends came to 16 bases. This CDR3 spans 15 amino acids.

This sequence joins TRBV20-1 and TRBJ2-7, with D tentatively TRBD1 (6 bases). Germline CDR1 reads DFQATT; CDR2 reads SNEGSKA (reference sequence). Trimming stripped 3 bases from V and 5 bases from J, with 8 bases between. The CDR3 is 11 residues long. The CDR3 region is CSASGTHEQYF. CDR3 nucleotide sequence: TGCAGTGCTAGCGGGACACACGAGCAGTACTTC.

The chain joins TRBV19 to TRBJ2-5, with 9 bases identical to TRBD1. Germline lookup yields CDR1 LNHDA and CDR2 SQIVND (reference sequence). The CDR3 covers 16 residues. The junction had 8 bases not matched to a gene; V was cut back by 1 base and J by 5 bases. The CDR3 DNA follows: TGTGCCAGTAGTATAGCACAGGGGGCGCTTAGGGAGACCCAGTACTTC. It specifies CASSIAQGALRETQYF.

The rearrangement uses TRBV9 and TRBJ2-1, with 9 bases identical to TRBD2. Trimming removed 2 bases from V and 6 bases from J; junction bases left unmatched: 9. The CDR3 has 16 residues. In germline, CDR1 is SGDLS, CDR2 YYNGEE. The CDR3 DNA follows: TGTGCCAGCAGCGTCGATTGGGGCGGGAGGGGCAATGAGCAGTTCTTC. Protein sequence: CASSVDWGGRGNEQFF. The entire variable domain, with the rest obtained from reference TRBV9 and TRBJ2-1, is as follows: DSGVTQTPKHLITATGQRVTLRCSPRSGDLSVYWYQQSLDQGLQFLIQYYNGEERAKGNILERFSAQQFPDLHSELNLSSLELGDSALYFCASSVDWGGRGNEQFFGPGTRLTVL.

This clonotype was seen at least ten times. The CDR3 region is CASSLRTVTSYEQYF. CDR3 nucleotide sequence: TGTGCCAGCAGCTTGAGGACAGTTACCTCCTACGAGCAGTACTTC. V is TRBV5-6 and J is TRBJ2-7, with a tentative D call TRBD1 (6 bases). Trimming took 1 base from V and 0 from J, leaving 11 bases between them. The CDR3 contains 15 residues. Germline V gene lookup returns CDR1 SGHDT and CDR2 YYEEEE. Full variable domain (remainder filled in from reference TRBV5-6 and TRBJ2-7): DAGVTQSPTHLIKTRGQQVTLRCSPKSGHDTVSWYQQALGQGPQFIFQYYEEEERQRGNFPDRFSGHQFPNYSSELNVNALLLGDSALYLCASSLRTVTSYEQYFGPGTRLTVT.

The chain joins TRBV2 to TRBJ2-1; TRBD2 matches 7 bases. This CDR3 region has 14 residues. V was clipped by 4 bases and J by 0 bases; unmatched bases: 0. Germline values: CDR1 SNHLY, CDR2 FYNNEI. CDR3 protein: CASSASGSYNEQFF. The CDR3 DNA reads as TGTGCCAGCAGTGCTAGCGGCTCCTACAATGAGCAGTTCTTC.

At least ten counts were recorded for this clonotype. The chain joins TRBV7-8 to TRBJ1-5; TRBD1 agrees at 9 bases. The CDR3 contains 15 residues. Germline assignment: CDR1 SGHVS and CDR2 FQNEAQ. The trim removed 3 bases at V and 6 bases at J, leaving 6 bases unmatched. The CDR3 here is CASSLETGGSQPQHF. CDR3 nucleotide sequence: TGTGCCAGCAGCTTGGAGACAGGGGGAAGTCAGCCCCAGCATTTT.

At least ten counts were recorded for this clonotype. This chain joins TRBV7-9 and TRBJ1-6; maybe TRBD1 (6 bases). With 5 bases removed from V and 1 base from J, the gap between germline ends came to 15 bases. Germline loops: CDR1 SEHNR, CDR2 FQNEAQ (reference sequence). The CDR3 loop spans 17 amino acids. The CDR3 DNA follows: TGTGCCAGCAGCCCAGCAGGGGCTGAGTCCTATAATTCACCCCTCCACTTT. Its translation is CASSPAGAESYNSPLHF.

The sample holds many counts of this clonotype. This chain joins TRBV18 and TRBJ1-6; no firm D call. From germline, CDR1 is KGHSH and CDR2 LQKENI. The V gene lost 3 bases and the J gene lost 10 bases, with 19 bases spanning the gap. This CDR3 region has 16 residues. The CDR3 DNA reads as TGTGCCAGCTCACCCCAAATTAGCCGAGGATCCTCACCCCTCCACTTT. This encodes CASSPQISRGSSPLHF.

This clonotype was counted between two and nine times. The chain has TRBV6-1 and TRBJ2-1; 10 positions match TRBD2. The ends lost 5 bases at V and 8 bases at J; junction bases unmatched: 6. The germline gives CDR1 MNHNS, CDR2 SASEGT. This CDR3 has 14 residues. The CDR3 DNA sequence: TGTGCCAGCAGTAAGAGCGGGGGGGCAGATGAGCAGTTCTTC. The encoded protein is CASSKSGGADEQFF.

With respect to this clonotype: Possible read error: a much larger clone is one base away. As DNA, the CDR3 is TGTGCCAGCACTTCACTTGCCAGGACTAGCCACGAGCAGTACTTC. Its protein product is CASTSLARTSHEQYF. The chain combines TRBV6-5 with TRBJ2-7; TRBD2 matches at 8 bases. Per the germline V gene, CDR1 is MNHEY and CDR2 is SVGAGI. The V segment lost 7 bases and the J segment 5 bases; nucleotides outside the gene matches: 13. The CDR3 length is 15 residues.

This clonotype was detected many times. The chain is built from TRBV5-1 and TRBJ2-7; 12 bases match TRBD2. Germline-derived CDR1 and CDR2 are SGHRS and YFSETQ. Trimming at V came to 4 bases and at J to 1 base, leaving 9 bases not matched to a gene. The CDR3 covers 17 residues. The CDR3, as DNA: TGCGCCAGCAGCGGGACTAGCGGGTACCTCCGATCCTACGAGCAGTACTTC. Its translation: CASSGTSGYLRSYEQYF.

The sample holds many counts of this clonotype. The CDR3 sequence: CASSYSREIPYEQYF. The CDR3 bases are TGTGCCAGCAGTTACTCGCGGGAAATCCCCTACGAGCAGTACTTC. The chain is built from TRBV6-6 and TRBJ2-7; a weak D match, TRBD2 (6 bases). V was shortened by 0 bases and J by 2 bases, with 11 bases between the two germline ends. CDR1 and CDR2 from the germline V gene are MNHNY and SVGAGI (reference sequence). This CDR3 spans 15 amino acids.